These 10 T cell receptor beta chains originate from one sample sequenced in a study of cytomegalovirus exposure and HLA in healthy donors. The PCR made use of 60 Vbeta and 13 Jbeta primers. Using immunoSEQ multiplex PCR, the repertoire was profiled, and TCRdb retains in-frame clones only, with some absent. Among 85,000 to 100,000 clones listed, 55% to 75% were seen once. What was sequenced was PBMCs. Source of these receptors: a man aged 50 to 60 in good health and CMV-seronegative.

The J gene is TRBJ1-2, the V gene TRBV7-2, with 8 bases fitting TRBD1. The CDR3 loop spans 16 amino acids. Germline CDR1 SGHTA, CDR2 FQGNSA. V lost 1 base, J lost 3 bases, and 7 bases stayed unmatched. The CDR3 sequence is CASSLVAAGGDYGYTF. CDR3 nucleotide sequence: TGTGCCAGCAGCTTAGTTGCGGCAGGGGGCGACTATGGCTACACCTTC. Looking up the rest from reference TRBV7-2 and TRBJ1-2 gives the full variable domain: GAGVSQSPSNKVTEKGKDVELRCDPISGHTALYWYRQSLGQGLEFLIYFQGNSAPDKSGLPSDRFSAERTGGSVSTLTIQRTQQEDSAVYLCASSLVAAGGDYGYTFGSGTRLTVV.

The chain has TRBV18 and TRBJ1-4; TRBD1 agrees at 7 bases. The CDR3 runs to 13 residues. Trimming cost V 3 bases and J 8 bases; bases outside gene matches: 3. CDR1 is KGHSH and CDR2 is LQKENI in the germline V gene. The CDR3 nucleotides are TGTGCCAGCTCACCCTCCAGGGGGGAAAAACTGTTTTTT. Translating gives CASSPSRGEKLFF. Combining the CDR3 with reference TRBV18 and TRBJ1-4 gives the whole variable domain NAGVMQNPRHLVRRRGQEARLRCSPMKGHSHVYWYRQLPEEGLKFMVYLQKENIIDESGMPKERFSAEFPKEGPSILRIQQVVRGDSAAYFCASSPSRGEKLFFGSGTQLSVL.

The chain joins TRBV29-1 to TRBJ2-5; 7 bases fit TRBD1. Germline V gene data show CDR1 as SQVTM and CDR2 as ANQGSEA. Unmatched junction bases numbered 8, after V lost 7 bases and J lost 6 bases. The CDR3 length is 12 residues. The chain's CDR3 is CSATGAGKTQYF. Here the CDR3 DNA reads TGCAGCGCTACAGGGGCCGGGAAGACCCAGTACTTC.

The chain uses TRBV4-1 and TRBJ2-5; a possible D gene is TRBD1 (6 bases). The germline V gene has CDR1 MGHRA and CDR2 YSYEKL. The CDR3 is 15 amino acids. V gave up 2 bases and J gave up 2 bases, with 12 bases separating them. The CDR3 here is CASSQNRDGQETQYF. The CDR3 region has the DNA TGCGCCAGCAGCCAAAACAGGGATGGGCAAGAGACCCAGTACTTC.

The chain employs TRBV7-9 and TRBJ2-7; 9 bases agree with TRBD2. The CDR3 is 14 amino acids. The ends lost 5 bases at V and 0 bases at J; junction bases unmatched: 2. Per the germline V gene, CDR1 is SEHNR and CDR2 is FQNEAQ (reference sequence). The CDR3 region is CASSRSGSSYEQYV. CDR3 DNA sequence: TGTGCCAGCAGCCGTAGCGGGAGCTCCTACGAGCAGTACGTC.

CDR3 coding DNA: TGCAGCGTCATTTCCGGGCCTCGGGGGAATTCCTACGAGCAGTACTTC. Its protein product is CSVISGPRGNSYEQYF. The rearrangement uses TRBV29-1 and TRBJ2-7, with D perhaps TRBD2 (6 bases). Per germline, CDR1 SQVTM and CDR2 ANQGSEA. Between the trimmed V and J ends, which lost 6 bases and 1 base, there was a span of 22 bases. The CDR3 spans 16 residues.

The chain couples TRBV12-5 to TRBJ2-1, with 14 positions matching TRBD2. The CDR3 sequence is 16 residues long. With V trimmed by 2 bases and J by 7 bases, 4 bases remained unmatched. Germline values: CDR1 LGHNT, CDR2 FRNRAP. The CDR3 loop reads CASGLRLAGGPNEQFF. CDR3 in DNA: TGTGCTAGTGGTTTGCGACTAGCGGGAGGGCCAAATGAGCAGTTCTTC. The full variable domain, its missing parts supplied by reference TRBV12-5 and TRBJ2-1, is DARVTQTPRHKVTEMGQEVTMRCQPILGHNTVFWYRQTMMQGLELLAYFRNRAPLDDSGMPKDRFSAEMPDATLATLKIQPSEPRDSAVYFCASGLRLAGGPNEQFFGPGTRLTVL.

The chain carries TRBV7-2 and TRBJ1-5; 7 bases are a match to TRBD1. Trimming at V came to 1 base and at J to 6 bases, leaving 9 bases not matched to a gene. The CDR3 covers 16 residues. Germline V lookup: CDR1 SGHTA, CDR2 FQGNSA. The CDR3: CASSLGSQGVSQPQHF. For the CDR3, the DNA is TGTGCCAGCAGCTTAGGTAGCCAGGGGGTTTCTCAGCCCCAGCATTTT.

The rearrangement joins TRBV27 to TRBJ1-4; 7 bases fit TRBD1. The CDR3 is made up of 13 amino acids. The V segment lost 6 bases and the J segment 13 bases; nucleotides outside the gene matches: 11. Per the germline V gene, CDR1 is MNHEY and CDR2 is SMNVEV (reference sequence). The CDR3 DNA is TGTGCCAGCAGCACCCTCGACAGGGTGCGACTGTTTTTT. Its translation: CASSTLDRVRLFF.

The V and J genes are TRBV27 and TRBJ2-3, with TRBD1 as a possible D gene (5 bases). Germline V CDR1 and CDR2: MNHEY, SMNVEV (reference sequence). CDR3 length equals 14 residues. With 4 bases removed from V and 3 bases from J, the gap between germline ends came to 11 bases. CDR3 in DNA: TGTGCCAGCAGTTCCAGGGTTTTTACAGATACGCAGTATTTT. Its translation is CASSSRVFTDTQYF.